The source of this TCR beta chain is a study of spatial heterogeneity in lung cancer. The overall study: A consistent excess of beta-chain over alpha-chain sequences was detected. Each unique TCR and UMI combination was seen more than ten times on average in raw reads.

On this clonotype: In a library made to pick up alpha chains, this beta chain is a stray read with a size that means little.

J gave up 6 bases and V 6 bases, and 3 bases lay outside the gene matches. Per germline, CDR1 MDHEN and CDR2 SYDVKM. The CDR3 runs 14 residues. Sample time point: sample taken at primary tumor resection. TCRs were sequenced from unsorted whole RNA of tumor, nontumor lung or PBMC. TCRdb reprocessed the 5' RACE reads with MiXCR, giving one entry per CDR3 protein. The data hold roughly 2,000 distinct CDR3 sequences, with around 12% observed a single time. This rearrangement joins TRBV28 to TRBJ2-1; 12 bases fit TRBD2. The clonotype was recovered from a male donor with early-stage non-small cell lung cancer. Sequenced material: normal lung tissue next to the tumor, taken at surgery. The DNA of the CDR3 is TGTGCCAGCAGCCGACTAGCGGGAGCCAATGAGCAGTTCTTC. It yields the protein CASSRLAGANEQFF.